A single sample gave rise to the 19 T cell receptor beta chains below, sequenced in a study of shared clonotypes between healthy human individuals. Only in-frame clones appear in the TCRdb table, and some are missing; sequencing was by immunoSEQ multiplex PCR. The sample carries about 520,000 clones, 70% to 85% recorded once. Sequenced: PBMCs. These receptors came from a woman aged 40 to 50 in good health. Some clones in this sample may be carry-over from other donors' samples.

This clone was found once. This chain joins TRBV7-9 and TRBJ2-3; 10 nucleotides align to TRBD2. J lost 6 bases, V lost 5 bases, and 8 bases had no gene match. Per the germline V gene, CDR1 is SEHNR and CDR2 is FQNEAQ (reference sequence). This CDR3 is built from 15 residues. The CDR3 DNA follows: TGTGCCAGCAGCCGCACTAGCGGGACATTCGATACGCAGTATTTT. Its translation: CASSRTSGTFDTQYF.

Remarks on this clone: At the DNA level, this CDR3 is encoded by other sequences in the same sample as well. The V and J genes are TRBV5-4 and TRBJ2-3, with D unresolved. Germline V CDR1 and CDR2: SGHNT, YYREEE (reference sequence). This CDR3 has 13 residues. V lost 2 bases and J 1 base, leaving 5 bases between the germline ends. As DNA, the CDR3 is TGTGCCAGCAGCTTCGGCGGCACAGATACGCAGTATTTT. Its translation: CASSFGGTDTQYF.

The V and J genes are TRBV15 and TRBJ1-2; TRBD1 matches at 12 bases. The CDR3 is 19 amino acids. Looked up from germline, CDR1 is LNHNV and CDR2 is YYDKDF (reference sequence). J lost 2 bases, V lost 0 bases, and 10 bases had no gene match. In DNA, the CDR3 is TGTGCCACCAGCAGAGATACCCGGGACAGGGGGCGAGGCAACTATGGCTACACCTTC. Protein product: CATSRDTRDRGRGNYGYTF.

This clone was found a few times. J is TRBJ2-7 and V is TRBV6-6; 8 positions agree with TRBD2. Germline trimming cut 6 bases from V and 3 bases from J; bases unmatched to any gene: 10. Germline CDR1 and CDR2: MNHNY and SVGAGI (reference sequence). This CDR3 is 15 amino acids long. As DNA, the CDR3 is TGTGCCAGCAGGGACCCGGGACTAGGGGGCTACGAGCAGTACTTC. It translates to CASRDPGLGGYEQYF.

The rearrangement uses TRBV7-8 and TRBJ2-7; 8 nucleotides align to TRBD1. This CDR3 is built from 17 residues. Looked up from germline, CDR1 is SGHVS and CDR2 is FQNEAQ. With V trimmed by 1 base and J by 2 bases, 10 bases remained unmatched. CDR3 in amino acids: CASSLVPTGTGTYEQYF. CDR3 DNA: TGTGCCAGCAGCTTAGTTCCAACTGGGACAGGCACCTACGAGCAGTACTTC.

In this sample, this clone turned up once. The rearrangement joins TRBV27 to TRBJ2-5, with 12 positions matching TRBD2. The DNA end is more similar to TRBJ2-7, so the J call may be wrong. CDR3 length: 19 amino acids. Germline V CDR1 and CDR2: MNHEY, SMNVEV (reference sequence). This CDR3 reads CASSPSETSGSPFSYEQYF. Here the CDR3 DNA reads TGTGCCAGCAGCCCCTCCGAGACTAGCGGGAGTCCCTTCTCCTACGAGCAGTACTTC.

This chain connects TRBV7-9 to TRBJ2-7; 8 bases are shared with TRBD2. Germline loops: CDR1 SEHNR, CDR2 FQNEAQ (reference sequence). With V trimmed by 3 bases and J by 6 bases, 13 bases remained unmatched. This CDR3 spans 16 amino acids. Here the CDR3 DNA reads TGTGCCAGCAGCTTTTTTCCGGGAGGGAATTTAGGCGAGCAGTACTTC. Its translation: CASSFFPGGNLGEQYF. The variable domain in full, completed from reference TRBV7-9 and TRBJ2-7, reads DTGVSQNPRHKITKRGQNVTFRCDPISEHNRLYWYRQTLGQGPEFLTYFQNEAQLEKSRLLSDRFSAERPKGSFSTLEIQRTEQGDSAMYLCASSFFPGGNLGEQYFGPGTRLTVT.

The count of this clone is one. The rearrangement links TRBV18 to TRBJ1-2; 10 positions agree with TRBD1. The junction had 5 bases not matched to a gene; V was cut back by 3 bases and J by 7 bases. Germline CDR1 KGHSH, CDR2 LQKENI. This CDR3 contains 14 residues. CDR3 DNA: TGTGCCAGCTCACCTGGGACAGGGGCTGGTGGCTACACCTTC. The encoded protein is CASSPGTGAGGYTF.

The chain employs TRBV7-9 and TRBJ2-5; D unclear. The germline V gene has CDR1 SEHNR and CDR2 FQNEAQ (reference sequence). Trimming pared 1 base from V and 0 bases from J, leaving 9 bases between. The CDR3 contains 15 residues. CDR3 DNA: TGTGCCAGCAGCTTAGTGCGAGGAAACCAAGAGACCCAGTACTTC. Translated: CASSLVRGNQETQYF. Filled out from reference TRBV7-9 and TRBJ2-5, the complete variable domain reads DTGVSQNPRHKITKRGQNVTFRCDPISEHNRLYWYRQTLGQGPEFLTYFQNEAQLEKSRLLSDRFSAERPKGSFSTLEIQRTEQGDSAMYLCASSLVRGNQETQYFGPGTRLLVL.

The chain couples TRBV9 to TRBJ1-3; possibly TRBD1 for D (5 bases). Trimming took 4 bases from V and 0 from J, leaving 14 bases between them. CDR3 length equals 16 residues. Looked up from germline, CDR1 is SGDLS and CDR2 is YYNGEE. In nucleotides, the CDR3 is TGTGCCAGCAGCCTCCAGGGAGGGAACTCTGGAAACACCATATATTTT. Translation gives CASSLQGGNSGNTIYF.

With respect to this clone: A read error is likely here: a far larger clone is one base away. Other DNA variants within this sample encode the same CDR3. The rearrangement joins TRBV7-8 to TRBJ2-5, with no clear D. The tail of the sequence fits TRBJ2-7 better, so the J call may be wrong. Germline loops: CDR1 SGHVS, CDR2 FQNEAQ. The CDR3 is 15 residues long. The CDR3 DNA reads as TGCGCCAGCAGTTTCCTCCGCTACTCACCCTACGAGCAGTACTTC. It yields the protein CASSFLRYSPYEQYF.

The CDR3 loop reads CASSSTDRSSYEQYF. CDR3 bases: TGTGCCAGCAGCTCCACCGACAGAAGCTCCTACGAGCAGTACTTC. The J gene is TRBJ2-5, the V gene TRBV7-7, with D perhaps matching TRBD1 (5 bases). The end of the DNA is better explained by TRBJ2-7, so the J call may be wrong. The CDR3 sequence is 15 residues long. Germline V lookup: CDR1 SSHAT, CDR2 FNYEAQ (reference sequence).

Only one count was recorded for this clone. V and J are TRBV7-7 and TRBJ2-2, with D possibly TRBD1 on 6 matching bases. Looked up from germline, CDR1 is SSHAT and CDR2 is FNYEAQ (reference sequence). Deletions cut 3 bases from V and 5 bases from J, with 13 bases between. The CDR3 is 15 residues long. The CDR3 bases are TGTGCCAGCAGCTTGAACCGGGACACTACCGGGGAGCTGTTTTTT. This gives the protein CASSLNRDTTGELFF. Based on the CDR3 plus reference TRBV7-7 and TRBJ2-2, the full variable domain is GAGVSQSPRYKVTKRGQDVTLRCDPISSHATLYWYQQALGQGPEFLTYFNYEAQPDKSGLPSDRFSAERPEGSISTLTIQRTEQRDSAMYRCASSLNRDTTGELFFGEGSRLTVL.

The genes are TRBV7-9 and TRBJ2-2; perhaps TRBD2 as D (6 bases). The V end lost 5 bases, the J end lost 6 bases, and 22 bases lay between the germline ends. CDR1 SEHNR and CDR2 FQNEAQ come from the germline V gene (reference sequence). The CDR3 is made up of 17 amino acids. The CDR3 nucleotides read TGTGCCAGCAGCCCTCGGAGTCCGCGGGAAAGGCCCGGGGAGCTGTTTTTT. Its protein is CASSPRSPRERPGELFF.

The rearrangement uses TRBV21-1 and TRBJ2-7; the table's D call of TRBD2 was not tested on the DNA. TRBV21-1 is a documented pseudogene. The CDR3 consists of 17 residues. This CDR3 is CASSKDGGLAGDYEQYF. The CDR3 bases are TGTGCCAGCAGCAAAGATGGGGGACTAGCGGGAGACTACGAGCAGTACTTC.

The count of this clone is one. CDR3 in amino acids: CASSLRQADSEAFF. The CDR3 region has the DNA TGTGCCAGCAGTTTAAGACAGGCGGACTCTGAAGCTTTCTTT. The chain combines TRBV28 with TRBJ1-1; tentative D call: TRBD1 (6 bases). The CDR3 consists of 14 residues. Germline V gene lookup returns CDR1 MDHEN and CDR2 SYDVKM. Trimming removed 2 bases from V and 6 bases from J, with 13 bases in between.

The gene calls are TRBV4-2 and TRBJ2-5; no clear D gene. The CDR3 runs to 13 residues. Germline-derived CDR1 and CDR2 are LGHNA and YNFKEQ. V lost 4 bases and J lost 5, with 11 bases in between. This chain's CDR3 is CASSPRAWETQYF. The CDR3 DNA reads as TGTGCCAGCAGCCCTAGGGCTTGGGAGACCCAGTACTTC.

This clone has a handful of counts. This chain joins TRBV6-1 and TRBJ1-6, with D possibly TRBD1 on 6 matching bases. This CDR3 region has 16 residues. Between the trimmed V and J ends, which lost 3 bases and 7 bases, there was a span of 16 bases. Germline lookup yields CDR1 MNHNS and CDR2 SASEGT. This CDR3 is CASSDREGRGNSPLHF. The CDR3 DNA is TGTGCCAGCAGTGACAGGGAGGGGAGGGGGAATTCACCCCTCCACTTT.

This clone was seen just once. CDR3 residues: CASSSDYPGQYF. CDR3 in DNA: TGTGCCAGCAGCTCAGACTACCCCGGGCAGTACTTC. The chain links TRBV7-9 to TRBJ2-7; TRBD2 might be the D (5 bases). The CDR3 has 12 amino acids. V was trimmed by 4 bases and J by 9 bases, leaving 13 bases between them. The germline CDR1 and CDR2 sequences are SEHNR and FQNEAQ (reference sequence).